This entry lists 14 T cell receptor beta chains sequenced from one sample in a study of T cell changes during pregnancy in multiple sclerosis. Sequencing was performed with immunoSEQ multiplex PCR; in TCRdb, only in-frame clones are kept and a portion is missing. The sample consists of around 62,000 clones, 80% to 90% of them appearing once. Sample: peripheral blood, taken in the first trimester of pregnancy. Source of these receptors: a female donor with multiple sclerosis, enrolled in a pregnancy study.

The chain has TRBV2 and TRBJ2-2, with a tentative D call TRBD2 (7 bases). There are 14 residues in the CDR3. CDR1 is SNHLY and CDR2 is FYNNEI in the germline V gene. The V and J ends lost 8 bases and 7 bases respectively, with 17 bases between them. The CDR3 DNA is TGTGCCAGCCTTGTGGGAGGGGGAGGCGGGGAGCTGTTTTTT. Its protein is CASLVGGGGGELFF.

The J gene is TRBJ2-3, the V gene TRBV7-9, with 13 positions matching TRBD2. The ends lost 3 bases at V and 3 bases at J; junction bases unmatched: 3. The germline CDR1 and CDR2 sequences are SEHNR and FQNEAQ (reference sequence). The CDR3 is 16 amino acids. CDR3 region: CASSLTSGGRTDTQYF. The DNA of the CDR3 is TGTGCCAGCAGCTTGACTAGCGGGGGGAGGACAGATACGCAGTATTTT.

The genes are TRBV9 and TRBJ1-6, with D unclear. From germline, CDR1 is SGDLS and CDR2 YYNGEE. The CDR3 has 15 amino acids. Trimming left V 4 bases short and J 5 bases short, with 13 bases between. In DNA form, the CDR3 reads TGTGCCAGCAGCCCTCGTGGGAGGGATAATTCACCCCTCCACTTT. Translation: CASSPRGRDNSPLHF.

The genes are TRBV9 and TRBJ1-6; 7 bases fit TRBD1. Germline loops: CDR1 SGDLS, CDR2 YYNGEE. J was trimmed by 10 bases and V by 4 bases; bases with no gene match: 5. The CDR3 has 13 amino acids. The CDR3 DNA reads TGTGCCAGCAGCACGGGACAGAACTCACCCCTCCACTTT. The encoded protein is CASSTGQNSPLHF. Together with reference TRBV9 and TRBJ1-6, the CDR3 gives the full variable domain: DSGVTQTPKHLITATGQRVTLRCSPRSGDLSVYWYQQSLDQGLQFLIQYYNGEERAKGNILERFSAQQFPDLHSELNLSSLELGDSALYFCASSTGQNSPLHFGNGTRLTVT.

The chain carries TRBV19 and TRBJ2-5; D is unclear. V was cut by 3 bases and J by 1 base, with 6 bases left in between. This CDR3 has 13 amino acids. Germline V gene lookup returns CDR1 LNHDA and CDR2 SQIVND (reference sequence). This chain's CDR3 is CASSIGSQETQYF. The CDR3 nucleotides are TGTGCCAGTAGTATCGGGTCCCAAGAGACCCAGTACTTC.

The chain has TRBV14 and TRBJ1-4; D might be TRBD1 (6 bases). The CDR3 loop spans 16 amino acids. Trimming removed 4 bases from V and 2 bases from J, with 14 bases in between. Per germline, CDR1 SGHDN and CDR2 FVKESK. In DNA form, the CDR3 reads TGTGCCAGCAGCCGGATTACAGGGTTTACTAATGAAAAACTGTTTTTT. Protein: CASSRITGFTNEKLFF.

This sequence joins TRBV30 and TRBJ2-5; D unclear. CDR3 length equals 13 residues. Trimming pared 1 base from V and 1 base from J, leaving 7 bases between. Germline CDR1 GTSNPN, CDR2 SVGIG (reference sequence). CDR3 bases: TGTGCCTGGAGTGACTACCGCCAAGAGACCCAGTACTTC. Protein product: CAWSDYRQETQYF.

The chain carries TRBV6-5 and TRBJ2-5; D not certain. Deletions cut 6 bases from V and 3 bases from J, with 11 bases between. Germline V CDR1 and CDR2: MNHEY, SVGAGI. The CDR3 is made up of 13 amino acids. The CDR3 DNA sequence: TGTGCCAGCAGATCGGTTTCCGAAGAGACCCAGTACTTC. Translation: CASRSVSEETQYF.

J is TRBJ2-5 and V is TRBV19; tentative D call: TRBD2 (6 bases). The CDR3 covers 16 residues. CDR1 is LNHDA and CDR2 is SQIVND in the germline V gene (reference sequence). The V and J ends lost 5 bases and 4 bases respectively, with 20 bases between them. CDR3 in DNA: TGTGCCAGTAGTTCAGGGACTCGTGGGGCGAGAGAGACCCAGTACTTC. This codes for CASSSGTRGARETQYF.

The V gene is TRBV7-8, the J gene TRBJ1-2, with D perhaps matching TRBD1 (5 bases). V dropped 5 bases and J dropped 5 bases, with 18 bases sitting between them. This CDR3 is built from 15 residues. Germline V CDR1 and CDR2: SGHVS, FQNEAQ. Here the CDR3 reads CASSGWGGSEYGYTF. As DNA, the CDR3 is TGTGCCAGCAGCGGATGGGGGGGGTCAGAGTATGGCTACACCTTC.

This chain links TRBV18 with TRBJ1-4, with 7 bases matching TRBD1. Germline loops: CDR1 KGHSH, CDR2 LQKENI. With V trimmed by 6 bases and J by 8 bases, 6 bases remained unmatched. The CDR3 runs 13 residues. CDR3 sequence: CASSRGQNEKLFF. Written as DNA, the CDR3 is TGTGCCAGCTCGCGGGGACAGAACGAAAAACTGTTTTTT. The full variable domain, in which reference TRBV18 and TRBJ1-4 provide the parts outside the CDR3, is NAGVMQNPRHLVRRRGQEARLRCSPMKGHSHVYWYRQLPEEGLKFMVYLQKENIIDESGMPKERFSAEFPKEGPSILRIQQVVRGDSAAYFCASSRGQNEKLFFGSGTQLSVL.

V usage is TRBV11-2 and J usage is TRBJ1-1, with unresolved D. Trimming stripped 6 bases from V and 0 bases from J, with 8 bases between. The CDR3 spans 13 residues. Germline assignment: CDR1 SGHAT and CDR2 FQNNGV. The CDR3 nucleotides are TGTGCCAGCAGAACAGAGATGAACACTGAAGCTTTCTTT. Translated: CASRTEMNTEAFF.

The rearrangement uses TRBV5-1 and TRBJ2-1; TRBD1 matches at 7 bases. V was pared by 4 bases and J by 0 bases, with 4 bases of the junction left unmatched. The CDR3 spans 15 residues. Per the germline V gene, CDR1 is SGHRS and CDR2 is YFSETQ. As DNA, the CDR3 is TGCGCCAGCAGCGCGTCAGGGGGCTCCTACAATGAGCAGTTCTTC. Amino acids: CASSASGGSYNEQFF.

The rearrangement joins TRBV6-1 to TRBJ1-5; TRBD1 agrees at 8 bases. Losses at the gene ends were 2 bases for V and 4 bases for J; bases not matched to a gene: 4. CDR3 length equals 15 residues. Germline CDR1 is MNHNS and CDR2 is SASEGT. In nucleotides, the CDR3 is TGTGCCAGCAGTGAACCCACAGGGGGGAATCAGCCCCAGCATTTT. Its translation is CASSEPTGGNQPQHF.